The following is a TCR beta chain sequence with its context. The antigen is not known. The source of the sample is a study of T cell responses to AZD1222 COVID-19 vaccine. General study results and limits: Spike-specific TCR breadth rose after two AZD1222 doses, and depth rose as well. Spike as a whole was targeted by vaccine-associated CD4 TCRs, dominant at 160-218 and 743-854. Baseline serostatus was positive in only a handful of AZD1222 recipients.

The germline V gene encodes CDR1 MNHNY and CDR2 SVGAGI (reference sequence). V lost 2 bases, J lost 6 bases, and 10 bases lay in between. This CDR3 comprises 14 residues. The data were produced by immunoSEQ multiplex PCR, yet TCRdb's version contains in-frame clones alone and is incomplete. The sample has over 130,000 clones. V and J are TRBV6-6 and TRBJ1-4; D is perhaps TRBD1 (5 bases). The sequenced material came from peripheral blood. This TCR was recovered from an adult in good health. Here the CDR3 reads CASSYRGADEKLFF. CDR3 sequence (DNA): TGTGCCAGCAGTTACAGGGGTGCGGATGAAAAACTGTTTTTT.